The clone carrying this T cell receptor (beta chain) was seen at least ten times. Its cognate antigen is unknown. CDR1 is SQVTM, CDR2 ANQGSEA, per germline. The CDR3 has 10 residues. V lost 7 bases and J lost 6, with 6 bases in between. Attachment of unique molecular identifiers was made to individual cDNA molecules. From the 5' RACE reads, TCRdb called clonotypes with MiXCR, one entry per CDR3 protein. The sample records approximately 27,000 distinct CDR3 sequences, under 10% being singletons. The data were taken from a study of early T cells in non-severe SARS-CoV-2 infection. The study, taken as a whole, reports: Private and CD4 specificities were missed by VDJdb matching, which favored anti-spike CD8 responses.

Sequenced input: whole blood. The V and J genes are TRBV29-1 and TRBJ2-2; D may be TRBD1 or TRBD2 (5 bases each). This TCR derives from an adult who was a healthcare worker with PCR-confirmed SARS-CoV-2 infection or an uninfected control (not recorded which). CDR3 DNA sequence: TGCAGCGGAGGGGCCGGGGAGCTGTTTTTT. Translation gives CSGGAGELFF.